These T cell receptor beta chains were read from a single sample in a study of blood T cell repertoires in COVID-19. Generated by immunoSEQ multiplex PCR, the TCRdb table keeps only in-frame clones and is missing some. The table lists roughly 98,000 clones, around four fifths of them singletons. Sequencing was carried out using peripheral blood. The receptors stem from a woman between 65 and 79 years old with active or convalescent COVID-19. The CDR3 runs from the conserved cysteine through the conserved F or W. A D gene is named only where the DNA matches it firmly. Size values are once, few and many counts, or a class for expanded clones, and some rows have none.

size	J	V	D	CDR3	DNA
-	TRBJ1-1	TRBV29-1	-	CSGRSGNTEAFF	TGCAGCGGTCGGTCAGGAAACACTGAAGCTTTCTTT
-	TRBJ1-2	TRBV5-4	-	CASSLDQAQINYGYTF	TGTGCCAGCAGCTTGGACCAGGCGCAAATTAACTATGGCTACACCTTC
-	TRBJ1-2	TRBV4-1	-	CASSPGTPSRNYGYTF	TGCGCCAGCAGCCCCGGGACACCGTCCCGTAACTATGGCTACACCTTC
-	TRBJ1-2	TRBV28	TRBD1	CASRGGTAGGYTF	TGTGCCAGTAGGGGCGGGACAGCTGGTGGCTACACCTTC
few	TRBJ2-6	TRBV2	TRBD2	CASRPGLAGANVLTF	TGTGCCAGCAGACCCGGACTAGCTGGTGCCAACGTCCTGACTTTC
-	TRBJ1-3	TRBV2	-	CASSSAYSGNTIYF	TGTGCCAGCAGCTCAGCGTACTCTGGAAACACCATATATTTT
-	TRBJ2-1	TRBV7-2	-	CASGKGEGPLF	TGTGCCAGCGGCAAGGGGGAGGGGCCCCTCTTC
-	TRBJ2-3	TRBV11-3	-	CASSRFGVDTQYF	TGTGCCAGCAGCCGTTTCGGAGTTGATACGCAGTATTTT
-	TRBJ2-1	TRBV5-1	-	CASSLDTGTNEQFF	TGCGCCAGCAGCTTGGATACAGGGACGAATGAGCAGTTCTTC
-	TRBJ1-2	TRBV29-1	TRBD1	CSGGQGSYGYTF	TGCAGCGGGGGACAGGGCTCCTATGGCTACACCTTC
-	TRBJ2-3	TRBV6-5	-	CASTGQNTDTQYF	TGTGCCAGCACCGGACAAAACACAGATACGCAGTATTTT
-	TRBJ2-7	TRBV6-6	-	CASSYRETGGYEQYF	TGTGCCAGCAGTTACCGGGAGACTGGGGGCTACGAGCAGTACTTC
few	TRBJ1-6	TRBV18	TRBD1	CAKTDRPYNSPLHF	TGTGCCAAAACGGACAGGCCTTATAATTCACCCCTCCACTTT
-	TRBJ2-3	TRBV25-1	-	CASSEYIGGVQYF	TGTGCCAGCAGTGAATACATAGGCGGTGTGCAGTATTTT
-	TRBJ1-2	TRBV5-1	TRBD1	CASSKDRGPYGYTF	TGCGCCAGCAGCAAGGACAGGGGACCCTATGGCTACACCTTC
-	TRBJ2-2	TRBV11-2	-	CASSLRNTGELFF	TGTGCCAGCAGCTTACGGAACACCGGGGAGCTGTTTTTT
-	TRBJ1-5	TRBV29-1	TRBD1	CSVGGRTGDQPQHF	TGCAGCGTTGGGGGACGGACAGGGGATCAGCCCCAGCATTTT
-	TRBJ2-5	TRBV28	-	CASSFSVETQYF	TGTGCCAGCAGTTTTAGTGTAGAGACCCAGTACTTC
-	TRBJ2-5	TRBV5-6	TRBD1	CASSLGTGRQETQYF	TGTGCCAGCAGCTTGGGGACAGGGCGCCAAGAGACCCAGTACTTC
-	TRBJ1-6	TRBV27	TRBD1	CASGPGQPWKDSPLHF	TGTGCCAGCGGCCCGGGACAGCCCTGGAAAGACTCACCCCTCCACTTT
-	TRBJ2-7	TRBV13	-	CASSARVTDSYEQYF	TGTGCCAGCAGCGCCCGAGTGACAGACTCCTACGAGCAGTACTTC
-	TRBJ1-1	TRBV5-6	-	CASRRTGRNTEAFF	TGTGCCAGCAGAAGAACAGGGAGGAACACTGAAGCTTTCTTT
-	TRBJ1-3	TRBV5-1	-	CASSLSGTGNTIYF	TGCGCCAGCAGCTTGAGCGGGACTGGAAACACCATATATTTT
-	TRBJ2-5	TRBV4-2	-	CASSQAPTVETQYF	TGTGCCAGCAGCCAAGCCCCAACGGTTGAGACCCAGTACTTC
-	TRBJ1-2	TRBV10-2	TRBD1	CASRDRGYGYTF	TGCGCCAGCAGGGACAGGGGTTATGGCTACACCTTC
-	TRBJ2-1	TRBV5-1	TRBD2	CASSSTSGANEQFF	TGCGCCAGCAGCTCGACTAGCGGGGCAAATGAGCAGTTCTTC
once	TRBJ2-2	TRBV18	-	CASSPTTLLANTGELFF	TGTGCCAGCTCACCCACGACTCTTCTCGCGAACACCGGGGAGCTGTTTTTT
-	TRBJ2-2	TRBV14	-	CASRRGFPGELFF	TGTGCCAGCAGAAGGGGCTTCCCCGGGGAGCTGTTTTTT